A single sample is the source of the 5 T cell receptor beta chains below, sequenced in a study of beta chain features in type 1 diabetes. Study-wide results and limits: Among all four CD4+ subsets, Type 1 diabetes patients had TCRB CDR3s that were moderately but significantly shorter.

Expressed TCRB transcripts were sequenced, since all the RNA that had been isolated was reverse transcribed. TCRdb's table, derived via immunoSEQ multiplex PCR, lists solely in-frame clones and lacks some. The repertoire holds 350,000 to 400,000 clones, with over 9.5% as singletons. No antigen has been assigned to these receptors. The material sequenced was naive CD4+ T cells from blood. The receptor set was obtained from a woman younger than 35 with type 1 diabetes.

This clone was recorded a few times. In the same sample, other DNA sequences code for this CDR3. V is TRBV29-1 and J is TRBJ2-3; D is unclear. In germline, CDR1 is SQVTM, CDR2 ANQGSEA. The CDR3 is 13 residues long. Trimming cost V 4 bases and J 0 bases, with 8 bases left between them. The CDR3, as DNA: TGCAGCGTTGTTGCCGGGAGCACAGATACGCAGTATTTT. Its protein is CSVVAGSTDTQYF.

The V gene is TRBV25-1, the J gene TRBJ1-6, with TRBD1 matching 9 bases. With V trimmed by 4 bases and J by 7 bases, 5 bases remained unmatched. CDR1 and CDR2 (germline): MGHDK, SYGVNS. CDR3 length: 15 residues. CDR3 in amino acids: CASSASGQGNSPLHF. The CDR3 coding sequence is TGTGCCAGCAGTGCTTCGGGACAGGGCAATTCACCCCTCCACTTT.

A few counts support this clone. V and J are TRBV9 and TRBJ2-2; the D gene is possibly TRBD1 (6 bases). V was pared by 2 bases and J by 4 bases, with 15 bases between. In germline, CDR1 is SGDLS, CDR2 YYNGEE. CDR3 length equals 16 residues. The CDR3 here is CASSVRSRGGTGELFF. The DNA of the CDR3 is TGTGCCAGCAGCGTTAGGTCCAGGGGTGGCACCGGGGAGCTGTTTTTT.

The J gene is TRBJ2-1, the V gene TRBV5-1, with 13 bases matching TRBD2. CDR1 and CDR2 from the germline V gene are SGHRS and YFSETQ. The V and J ends lost 3 bases and 9 bases, in that order; junction bases with no gene match: 6. The CDR3 totals 15 residues. The CDR3 protein is CASSSTSGGVLEQFF. As DNA, the CDR3 is TGCGCCAGCAGCTCCACTAGCGGGGGGGTTCTTGAGCAGTTCTTC.

V usage is TRBV4-1 and J usage is TRBJ1-6; TRBD1 is a possible D gene (6 bases). Germline V lookup: CDR1 MGHRA, CDR2 YSYEKL. CDR3 length: 16 residues. V was pared by 5 bases and J by 9 bases, with 20 bases between. CDR3 coding DNA: TGCGCCAGCAGCTCTGGGGGCAGGGGTCCCCTTTCACCCCTCCACTTT. Protein sequence: CASSSGGRGPLSPLHF.